What follows are 27 T cell receptor beta chains derived from one specimen sequenced in a study of STAT5B mutations in CD4+ large granular lymphocyte leukemia. Some clones are missing from TCRdb's copy, which holds only in-frame ones; the method was immunoSEQ multiplex PCR. The sample has some 41,000 clones; approximately 84% are singletons. Sample: CD4+ T cells from blood buffy coats. The receptor set was obtained from a human donor in good health.

CDR3 DNA: TGTGCCAGCAGTTTAAGGGCTCTCTATGGCTACACCTTC. Protein: CASSLRALYGYTF. This chain links TRBV28 with TRBJ1-2; no firm D call. CDR1 and CDR2 from the germline V gene are MDHEN and SYDVKM. CDR3 length: 13 amino acids. V shed 2 bases and J shed 4 bases, with 8 bases lying between them.

The chain has TRBV19 and TRBJ2-5; TRBD1 agrees at 8 bases. CDR1 and CDR2 (germline): LNHDA, SQIVND (reference sequence). V trimming: 1 base; J trimming: 5 bases; junction bases outside the gene matches: 6. The CDR3 length is 15 residues. CDR3 coding DNA: TGTGCCAGTAGTATAGGGGACTCAGGGGGCGAGACCCAGTACTTC. Amino acid sequence: CASSIGDSGGETQYF.

This clone was seen a handful of times. The rearrangement uses TRBV6-5 and TRBJ2-7; D unclear. V was shortened by 6 bases and J by 1 base, with 13 bases between the two germline ends. CDR1 MNHEY and CDR2 SVGAGI come from the germline V gene. The CDR3 length is 14 residues. CDR3 amino acids: CASSPRVLSYEQYF. The CDR3 coding sequence is TGTGCCAGCAGCCCCCGTGTCCTTTCCTACGAGCAGTACTTC.

This chain uses TRBV7-2 with TRBJ1-6; the D is unclear. Trimming pared 4 bases from V and 0 bases from J, leaving 7 bases between. The CDR3 contains 15 residues. The germline CDR1 and CDR2 sequences are SGHTA and FQGNSA. CDR3 sequence reads: CASSSPSSYNSPLHF. Here the CDR3 DNA reads TGTGCCAGCAGCTCCCCTAGCTCCTATAATTCACCCCTCCACTTT.

The gene calls are TRBV30 and TRBJ1-5; a possible D gene is TRBD1 (5 bases). CDR3 size: 14 residues. V was pared by 6 bases and J by 2 bases, with 14 bases between. From germline, CDR1 is GTSNPN and CDR2 SVGIG (reference sequence). This CDR3 is CACDQGLRNQPQHF. The CDR3 nucleotides are TGTGCCTGCGATCAGGGTCTTCGCAATCAGCCCCAGCATTTT.

This clone was seen a handful of times. The V call is TRBV2, the J call TRBJ1-2; TRBD1 matches at 10 bases. The length of the CDR3 is 16 residues. Germline assignment: CDR1 SNHLY and CDR2 FYNNEI. The V segment lost 6 bases and the J segment 8 bases; nucleotides outside the gene matches: 15. The CDR3 sequence is CASRTGTGAWLRGYTF. The CDR3 coding sequence is TGTGCCAGCAGAACCGGGACAGGGGCTTGGTTAAGGGGCTACACCTTC.

V is TRBV5-8 and J is TRBJ1-2; TRBD1 might be the D (6 bases). Trimming pared 4 bases from V and 3 bases from J, leaving 10 bases between. The CDR3 consists of 13 residues. Germline V gene lookup returns CDR1 SGHTS and CDR2 YDEGEE. In DNA, the CDR3 is TGTGCCAGCAGCCTACAGGGCTACTATGGCTACACCTTC. This sequence encodes CASSLQGYYGYTF.

V is TRBV9 and J is TRBJ1-4; 8 nucleotides match TRBD1. V was clipped by 3 bases and J by 14 bases; unmatched bases: 9. Germline V gene data show CDR1 as SGDLS and CDR2 as YYNGEE. The CDR3 is 13 residues long. CDR3 coding DNA: TGTGCCAGCAGCGCCCAGGGGGCGGGGATGCTGTTTTTT. This sequence encodes CASSAQGAGMLFF. The whole variable domain, remainder taken from reference TRBV9 and TRBJ1-4, is DSGVTQTPKHLITATGQRVTLRCSPRSGDLSVYWYQQSLDQGLQFLIQYYNGEERAKGNILERFSAQQFPDLHSELNLSSLELGDSALYFCASSAQGAGMLFFGSGTQLSVL.

With respect to this clone: One end of the junction fails to match germline, which may point to a read error. The chain recombines TRBV14 with TRBJ2-7, with D possibly being TRBD2 (6 bases). The germline CDR1 and CDR2 sequences are SGHDN and FVKESK. The CDR3 is 16 residues long. Here the CDR3 DNA reads TGTGCCAGCAGTCAAGGCGGGGCCCAACACGGCTACGAGCAGTACTTC. Protein: CASSQGGAQHGYEQYF.

The V call is TRBV7-8, the J call TRBJ2-5, with 12 bases aligning to TRBD2. Germline V lookup: CDR1 SGHVS, CDR2 FQNEAQ. This CDR3 contains 19 residues. J lost 2 bases, V lost 7 bases, and 17 bases had no gene match. The CDR3 sequence: CASIPRPRGLAGRQETQYF. The CDR3 DNA sequence: TGTGCCAGCATCCCCCGGCCTCGCGGACTAGCGGGGAGGCAAGAGACCCAGTACTTC.

The chain has TRBV6-1 and TRBJ2-7; tentative D call: TRBD1 (7 bases). Germline CDR1 MNHNS, CDR2 SASEGT. This CDR3 comprises 14 residues. Trimming left V 4 bases short and J 2 bases short, with 12 bases between. The CDR3 DNA is TGTGCCAGCAGTGCGGACAGGACTACCTACGAGCAGTACTTC. Translation gives CASSADRTTYEQYF.

This chain links TRBV2 with TRBJ1-5; TRBD1 is a possible D gene (5 bases). V was pared by 8 bases and J by 4 bases, with 12 bases between. The length of the CDR3 is 13 residues. Germline V gives CDR1 SNHLY, CDR2 FYNNEI. CDR3 region: CASCRETNQPQHF. CDR3 DNA: TGTGCCAGCTGCAGGGAAACTAATCAGCCCCAGCATTTT.

The J gene is TRBJ2-2, the V gene TRBV7-2, with 9 bases aligning to TRBD1. After removal of 2 bases from V and 5 bases from J, the junction contained 9 bases not matched to a gene. CDR1 and CDR2 from the germline V gene are SGHTA and FQGNSA. The CDR3 sequence is 17 residues long. The CDR3 sequence: CASSLNRDRVLTGELFF. The CDR3, as DNA: TGTGCCAGCAGCTTAAATCGGGACAGGGTATTGACCGGGGAGCTGTTTTTT. The full variable domain, rest sourced from reference TRBV7-2 and TRBJ2-2, is GAGVSQSPSNKVTEKGKDVELRCDPISGHTALYWYRQSLGQGLEFLIYFQGNSAPDKSGLPSDRFSAERTGGSVSTLTIQRTQQEDSAVYLCASSLNRDRVLTGELFFGEGSRLTVL.

The chain links TRBV7-3 to TRBJ2-3; 11 nucleotides align to TRBD2. Germline loops: CDR1 SGHTA, CDR2 FQGTGA. The CDR3 consists of 16 residues. V shed 6 bases and J 2 bases; nucleotides not matched to a gene: 7. The CDR3 sequence: CASSFGLAGNTDTQYF. CDR3 sequence (DNA): TGTGCCAGCAGTTTTGGACTAGCGGGCAACACAGATACGCAGTATTTT.

The chain uses TRBV27 and TRBJ2-7; 8 bases fit TRBD1. V shed 8 bases, J shed 6 bases, and the junction held 15 bases outside the gene matches. Per germline, CDR1 MNHEY and CDR2 SMNVEV (reference sequence). The CDR3 runs to 15 residues. In DNA, the CDR3 is TGTGCCAGCCACCGTGGGACAGGTGCCCGCTCCGAGCAGTACTTC. Its protein is CASHRGTGARSEQYF.

The chain uses TRBV6-6 and TRBJ1-1; 8 bases match TRBD1. In germline, CDR1 is MNHNY, CDR2 SVGAGI (reference sequence). This CDR3 is built from 15 residues. V dropped 2 bases and J dropped 8; count of bases not matched to a gene: 10. CDR3 DNA: TGTGCCAGCAGTTACCCCGACAGGGGAAAGTCCGAAGCTTTCTTT. This translates into CASSYPDRGKSEAFF.

The genes are TRBV4-1 and TRBJ2-7; D may be TRBD1 (6 bases). The ends were cut back, 4 bases at V and 0 bases at J, with 16 bases in the middle. Germline CDR1 is MGHRA and CDR2 is YSYEKL. The CDR3 is 16 amino acids. The CDR3 coding sequence is TGCGCCAGCAGCCCCCGGGCCACAGGGTACTCCTACGAGCAGTACTTC. Protein product: CASSPRATGYSYEQYF.

This clone was seen more than once but under ten times. V usage is TRBV19 and J usage is TRBJ2-7, with TRBD1 matching 9 bases. The germline gives CDR1 LNHDA, CDR2 SQIVND (reference sequence). The junction had 7 bases not matched to a gene; V was cut back by 5 bases and J by 2 bases. The CDR3 spans 15 residues. The CDR3: CASSRPGTGPYEQYF. CDR3 coding DNA: TGTGCCAGTAGTCGACCCGGGACAGGGCCCTACGAGCAGTACTTC.

The chain employs TRBV5-8 and TRBJ1-2, with D possibly being TRBD1 (5 bases). There are 15 residues in the CDR3. V gave up 2 bases and J gave up 2 bases, with 13 bases separating them. Germline V gives CDR1 SGHTS, CDR2 YDEGEE. This CDR3 reads CASSLRGALNYGYTF. The CDR3 region has the DNA TGTGCCAGCAGCTTACGTGGGGCTCTGAACTATGGCTACACCTTC.

The chain carries TRBV15 and TRBJ2-6; D is unresolved. The CDR3 loop spans 14 amino acids. CDR1 LNHNV and CDR2 YYDKDF come from the germline V gene (reference sequence). The V gene lost 1 base and the J gene lost 6 bases, with 7 bases spanning the gap. This CDR3 reads CATSRGSAANVLTF. CDR3 sequence (DNA): TGTGCCACCAGCAGAGGATCCGCGGCCAACGTCCTGACTTTC.

The rearrangement joins TRBV18 to TRBJ2-6, with D possibly TRBD2 on 5 matching bases. Trimming cost V 2 bases and J 4 bases, with 12 bases left between them. CDR3 length equals 16 residues. The germline V gene has CDR1 KGHSH and CDR2 LQKENI. DNA of the CDR3: TGTGCCAGCTCACCAGAGGGCTCGGGAGGGGCCAACGTCCTGACTTTC. It specifies CASSPEGSGGANVLTF.

The chain recombines TRBV6-5 with TRBJ2-7, with 12 nucleotides matching TRBD2. J gave up 7 bases and V 2 bases, and 6 bases lay outside the gene matches. Looked up from germline, CDR1 is MNHEY and CDR2 is SVGAGI. The CDR3 extends over 15 amino acids. In DNA, the CDR3 is TGTGCCAGCAGTTACGGTCTAGCGGGGGGGCGGGAGCAGTACTTC. It codes for CASSYGLAGGREQYF.

The gene calls are TRBV7-2 and TRBJ1-2; 7 nucleotides agree with TRBD1. This CDR3 comprises 15 residues. The junction had 3 bases not matched to a gene; V was cut back by 0 bases and J by 2 bases. Germline V gives CDR1 SGHTA, CDR2 FQGNSA. The CDR3 here is CASSLAQGINYGYTF. The CDR3 DNA reads as TGTGCCAGCAGCTTAGCACAGGGGATAAACTATGGCTACACCTTC.

The V call is TRBV7-9, the J call TRBJ2-1; 11 bases are shared with TRBD2. The germline gives CDR1 SEHNR, CDR2 FQNEAQ (reference sequence). V was clipped by 5 bases and J by 2 bases; unmatched bases: 2. This CDR3 is built from 15 residues. DNA for the CDR3: TGTGCCAGCAGCCGGACTAGCGGGCCCTACAATGAGCAGTTCTTC. Protein sequence: CASSRTSGPYNEQFF.

The rearrangement joins TRBV29-1 to TRBJ1-1; TRBD1 is a possible D gene (5 bases). The CDR3 loop spans 13 amino acids. Trimming cost V 7 bases and J 3 bases, with 15 bases left between them. Germline loops: CDR1 SQVTM, CDR2 ANQGSEA. CDR3 nucleotide sequence: TGCAGCGCAAAAAGGGGCGTCGACACTGAAGCTTTCTTT. This sequence encodes CSAKRGVDTEAFF.

This rearrangement joins TRBV30 to TRBJ1-4; unclear D gene. The germline V gene has CDR1 GTSNPN and CDR2 SVGIG (reference sequence). The CDR3 loop spans 12 amino acids. The V and J ends lost 2 bases and 8 bases respectively, with 9 bases between them. In nucleotides, the CDR3 is TGTGCCTGGAGTATCCAGGCAGAAAAACTGTTTTTT. It codes for CAWSIQAEKLFF.

This clone was found a few times. The chain recombines TRBV7-7 with TRBJ2-5; 10 bases match TRBD1. V trimming: 5 bases; J trimming: 1 base; junction bases outside the gene matches: 4. Germline loops: CDR1 SSHAT, CDR2 FNYEAQ (reference sequence). The CDR3 is made up of 15 amino acids. The CDR3 sequence is CASSPWTGGQETQYF. The CDR3 coding sequence is TGTGCCAGCAGCCCCTGGACAGGGGGCCAAGAGACCCAGTACTTC.